This T cell receptor beta chain appears in the sequencing data of a study of blood T cell repertoires in COVID-19. Overall study: The study drew acute and convalescent COVID-19 samples from the United States, Italy and Spain. PBMCs, B-cell-depleted T cells, or T cells provided the cDNA or gDNA that made up the material.

The V end was cut by 0 bases, the J end by 7 bases, with 12 bases between. This CDR3 comprises 15 residues. Germline-derived CDR1 and CDR2 are WNHNN and SYGVQD (reference sequence). Clones were sequenced by immunoSEQ multiplex PCR, and TCRdb holds only the in-frame ones, with some missing. The sample holds approximately 260,000 clones, 65% to 85% seen once. V gene TRBV10-1 combines with J gene TRBJ1-4; D possibly corresponds to TRBD1 (5 bases). The source of this sequence is a woman aged 40 to 55 with active or convalescent COVID-19. The sequenced sample was peripheral blood. The CDR3 spells CASSESGGRSEKLFF. The CDR3 DNA is TGCGCCAGCAGTGAGTCCGGGGGAAGGAGTGAAAAACTGTTTTTT.